This T cell receptor beta chain was found in a study of cytomegalovirus exposure and HLA in healthy donors. As regards this clone: The target antigen is unknown.

The V segment lost 4 bases and the J segment 3 bases; nucleotides outside the gene matches: 9. The CDR3 has 16 amino acids. The germline CDR1 and CDR2 sequences are MGHRA and YSYEKL. Vbeta (60) and Jbeta (13) primers were used in the PCR. Using immunoSEQ multiplex PCR, the repertoire was profiled, and TCRdb retains in-frame clones only, with some absent. Of 150,000 or so clones in the sample, more than 65% were seen once. General study results and limits: Previous analysis showed most TCR beta V segments were productive about 87% or about 30% of the time. Both high specificity and high sensitivity reportedly marked the classifier's diagnosis of cytomegalovirus status.

Sample: PBMCs. The chain uses TRBV4-1 and TRBJ2-3; 8 positions match TRBD2. This clonotype was sampled from a man aged 50-60 years in good health and CMV-seropositive. CDR3 sequence: CASSPEGLVGTDTQYF. CDR3 nucleotides: TGCGCCAGCAGCCCCGAGGGACTAGTGGGAACAGATACGCAGTATTTT.